This T cell receptor (beta chain) comes out of a study of blood T cell repertoires in COVID-19. Study as a whole: Researchers got acute and convalescent COVID-19 samples from the United States, Italy and Spain.

This table comes from immunoSEQ multiplex PCR, and its TCRdb copy is limited to in-frame clones, with some not included. The sample contains more than 250,000 clones, approximately 84% of which appear only once. The CDR3 consists of 15 residues. The V and J ends lost 3 bases and 1 base, in that order; junction bases with no gene match: 5. CDR1 MRHNA and CDR2 SNTAGT come from the germline V gene. Participants came from about two dozen US areas, aged roughly 18 to 100 years. Assignments of participants to cohorts depended upon their own reported clinical history. The receptor was isolated from a woman under 30 who had recovered from COVID-19. The material sequenced was PBMCs or T cells enriched from blood (not recorded which). The chain carries TRBV6-4 and TRBJ2-7, with 8 nucleotides matching TRBD1. The CDR3 DNA follows: TGTGCCAGCAGTGAATTCGGACAGGGATCCTACGAGCAGTACTTC. Residues: CASSEFGQGSYEQYF.